Below are 21 T cell receptor beta chains sequenced from a single sample in a study of blood T cell repertoires in COVID-19. Sequenced by immunoSEQ multiplex PCR; TCRdb stores in-frame clones only, minus some. The data hold over 200,000 clones, with around 84% observed a single time. Input material: peripheral blood. These receptors were obtained from a woman of 80 years or more with active or convalescent COVID-19.

The chain is built from TRBV6-2 or TRBV6-3 and TRBJ2-5, with D possibly TRBD2 on 7 matching bases. Trimming took 4 bases from V and 3 from J, leaving 15 bases between them. CDR3 length: 15 residues. The V gene's germline CDR1 is MNHEY and CDR2 SVGEGT. The CDR3 loop reads CASSWTAGLKETQYF. CDR3 bases: TGTGCCAGCAGTTGGACAGCGGGGTTGAAAGAGACCCAGTACTTC.

The V call is TRBV5-4, the J call TRBJ1-1; 11 nucleotides align to TRBD1. CDR1 SGHNT and CDR2 YYREEE come from the germline V gene (reference sequence). The CDR3 runs to 14 residues. V dropped 3 bases and J dropped 9; count of bases not matched to a gene: 7. As DNA, the CDR3 is TGTGCCAGCAGCTACCACGGGACAGGGGGAAAAGCTTTCTTT. It specifies CASSYHGTGGKAFF.

This rearrangement joins TRBV6-6 to TRBJ1-2; D is ambiguous. CDR1 MNHNY and CDR2 SVGAGI come from the germline V gene (reference sequence). The CDR3 runs 11 residues. Trimming removed 8 bases at V and 4 bases at J, with 8 bases between. The CDR3 coding sequence is TGTGCCAGCCGACACCCCTATGGCTACACCTTC. Translated, it gives CASRHPYGYTF.

This chain joins TRBV19 and TRBJ2-5, with D tentatively TRBD2 (6 bases). CDR1 LNHDA and CDR2 SQIVND come from the germline V gene (reference sequence). V was shortened by 0 bases and J by 1 base, with 12 bases between the two germline ends. The CDR3 is 16 residues long. The CDR3 DNA follows: TGTGCCAGTAGTATAGATAGGGGTAGCGGCCAAGAGACCCAGTACTTC. Protein sequence: CASSIDRGSGQETQYF.

The chain carries TRBV19 and TRBJ2-1; 9 bases line up with TRBD2. J gave up 6 bases and V 4 bases, and 4 bases lay outside the gene matches. Germline V CDR1 and CDR2: LNHDA, SQIVND (reference sequence). The CDR3 is made up of 14 amino acids. The CDR3 protein is CASSTSGISNEQFF. The CDR3 DNA reads TGTGCCAGTAGTACTAGCGGGATTTCCAATGAGCAGTTCTTC.

This chain joins TRBV7-2 and TRBJ2-7; 11 positions agree with TRBD1. Losses at the gene ends were 5 bases for V and 6 bases for J; bases not matched to a gene: 9. CDR1 SGHTA and CDR2 FQGNSA come from the germline V gene. The CDR3 has 15 residues. CDR3: CASSTGTGGTLEQYF. Here the CDR3 DNA reads TGTGCCAGCAGCACCGGGACAGGGGGGACCCTCGAGCAGTACTTC.

This chain uses TRBV19 with TRBJ2-1; D not resolved. Germline V gene data show CDR1 as LNHDA and CDR2 as SQIVND (reference sequence). V was shortened by 3 bases and J by 2 bases, with 20 bases between the two germline ends. This CDR3 has 18 amino acids. CDR3: CASSMVALGTYPYNEQFF. CDR3 nucleotides: TGTGCCAGTAGTATGGTTGCCCTGGGCACCTACCCCTACAATGAGCAGTTCTTC. Full variable domain (rest looked up from reference TRBV19 and TRBJ2-1): DGGITQSPKYLFRKEGQNVTLSCEQNLNHDAMYWYRQDPGQGLRLIYYSQIVNDFQKGDIAEGYSVSREKKESFPLTVTSAQKNPTAFYLCASSMVALGTYPYNEQFFGPGTRLTVL.

The genes are TRBV7-2 and TRBJ2-3, with 10 bases matching TRBD1. This CDR3 has 16 amino acids. Germline-derived CDR1 and CDR2 are SGHTA and FQGNSA. J was trimmed by 1 base and V by 5 bases; bases with no gene match: 6. CDR3 nucleotides: TGTGCCAGCAGCCTTGACAGGGGGCTTGGCACAGATACGCAGTATTTT. Translated, it gives CASSLDRGLGTDTQYF.

The chain joins TRBV29-1 to TRBJ2-3, with 15 bases aligning to TRBD2. The CDR3 extends over 15 amino acids. CDR1 and CDR2 (germline): SQVTM, ANQGSEA. The J segment lost 4 bases and the V segment lost 5 bases, leaving 4 bases of the junction unmatched. The CDR3 nucleotides are TGCAGCGTTATAGGGACTAGCGGGGGGTCAGATACGCAGTATTTT. Its protein is CSVIGTSGGSDTQYF.

CDR3 in amino acids: CASSSLGARGDTQYF. Written as DNA, the CDR3 is TGTGCCAGCAGCTCCTTAGGTGCCCGGGGAGATACGCAGTATTTT. This rearrangement joins TRBV11-1 to TRBJ2-3, with a weak D call TRBD2 (5 bases). Germline V lookup: CDR1 SGHAT, CDR2 FQDESV (reference sequence). The CDR3 length is 15 residues. V was cut by 4 bases and J by 5 bases, with 16 bases left in between.

The chain's CDR3 is CASRDTGQGAPLHF. CDR3 nucleotides: TGTGCCAGCAGGGACACGGGACAGGGTGCCCCCCTCCACTTT. The chain links TRBV2 to TRBJ1-6, with 9 bases lining up with TRBD1. CDR3 length: 14 residues. From germline, CDR1 is SNHLY and CDR2 FYNNEI. Losses at the gene ends were 6 bases for V and 13 bases for J; bases not matched to a gene: 10.

The CDR3 spells CASSLSGSGNTIYF. For the CDR3, the DNA is TGTGCCAGCAGCTTAAGTGGCAGTGGAAACACCATATATTTT. The rearrangement links TRBV7-9 to TRBJ1-3; D gene uncertain. Germline lookup yields CDR1 SEHNR and CDR2 FQNEAQ (reference sequence). V was trimmed by 2 bases and J by 3 bases, leaving 8 bases between them. The CDR3 extends over 14 amino acids.

This chain joins TRBV7-2 and TRBJ2-3; D might be TRBD2 (7 bases). This CDR3 has 14 residues. The ends were cut back, 7 bases at V and 3 bases at J, with 14 bases in the middle. Germline values: CDR1 SGHTA, CDR2 FQGNSA. DNA for the CDR3: TGTGCCAGCACCTCGGGGGGCGCGACAGATACGCAGTATTTT. It is translated as CASTSGGATDTQYF.

V is TRBV12-3 or TRBV12-4 and J is TRBJ2-3; a weak D match, TRBD1 (5 bases). The CDR3 spans 12 residues. Deletions cut 6 bases from V and 4 bases from J, with 8 bases between. CDR3 residues: CASSQTADTQYF. The CDR3 DNA is TGTGCCAGCAGCCAGACAGCAGATACGCAGTATTTT.

The V call is TRBV7-9, the J call TRBJ2-1; D is perhaps TRBD2 (6 bases). V lost 1 base, J lost 16 bases, and 14 bases lay in between. CDR3 length: 12 amino acids. Germline V gene sequence: CDR1 SEHNR, CDR2 FQNEAQ (reference sequence). The CDR3 DNA follows: TGTGCCAGCAGCTTAGGAGCGGGCCTCGGTTTCTTC. Translation gives CASSLGAGLGFF.

The chain employs TRBV3-1 (or the pseudogene TRBV3-2) and TRBJ1-2; 7 positions match TRBD1. Per the germline V gene, CDR1 is LGHDT and CDR2 is YNNKEL (reference sequence). The CDR3 extends over 15 amino acids. Trimming at V came to 1 base and at J to 8 bases, leaving 10 bases not matched to a gene. CDR3 loop: CASSQGGRGVYGYTF. The CDR3 nucleotides read TGTGCCAGCAGCCAAGGCGGCAGGGGGGTCTACGGCTACACCTTC.

This clone was detected only a few times. The genes are TRBV4-1 and TRBJ1-5; 7 nucleotides agree with TRBD1. From germline, CDR1 is MGHRA and CDR2 YSYEKL. The CDR3 runs 15 residues. The ends lost 3 bases at V and 6 bases at J; junction bases unmatched: 8. In DNA form, the CDR3 reads TGCGCCAGCAGCCAGGATCAGGGGGGACGTCAGCCCCAGCATTTT. This codes for CASSQDQGGRQPQHF.

V gene TRBV15 combines with J gene TRBJ2-1, with 7 bases matching TRBD2. Germline V gives CDR1 LNHNV, CDR2 YYDKDF (reference sequence). The CDR3 is 14 amino acids. J lost 4 bases, V lost 3 bases, and 3 bases had no gene match. CDR3 sequence: CATSRGRAYNEQFF. The CDR3 coding sequence is TGTGCCACCAGCAGGGGGAGGGCGTACAATGAGCAGTTCTTC.

The chain is built from TRBV7-9 and TRBJ1-1; 7 bases map to TRBD1. V dropped 5 bases and J dropped 5; count of bases not matched to a gene: 14. This CDR3 is 16 amino acids long. Germline CDR1 reads SEHNR; CDR2 reads FQNEAQ (reference sequence). Here the CDR3 reads CASSPTQQGKGTEAFF. The CDR3 DNA follows: TGTGCCAGCAGCCCAACCCAACAGGGGAAGGGGACTGAAGCTTTCTTT.

Here the CDR3 reads CASSGRFGDTQYF. The CDR3 bases are TGTGCCAGCAGCGGGAGATTTGGAGATACGCAGTATTTT. The gene calls are TRBV9 and TRBJ2-3; no firm D call. The CDR3 length is 13 residues. Between the trimmed V and J ends, which lost 3 bases and 5 bases, there was a span of 10 bases. Germline CDR1 and CDR2: SGDLS and YYNGEE. Full variable domain (rest looked up from reference TRBV9 and TRBJ2-3): DSGVTQTPKHLITATGQRVTLRCSPRSGDLSVYWYQQSLDQGLQFLIQYYNGEERAKGNILERFSAQQFPDLHSELNLSSLELGDSALYFCASSGRFGDTQYFGPGTRLTVL.

This chain connects TRBV5-4 to TRBJ2-1, with TRBD2 matching 12 bases. The V segment lost 0 bases and the J segment 6 bases; nucleotides outside the gene matches: 4. The CDR3 runs 16 residues. The germline CDR1 and CDR2 sequences are SGHNT and YYREEE (reference sequence). For the CDR3, the DNA is TGTGCCAGCAGCTTGGGAGGACTAGCGGGACCCAATGAGCAGTTCTTC. This codes for CASSLGGLAGPNEQFF.